The clone carrying this T cell receptor (beta chain) was observed at least ten times. These data come from a study of neurological immune-mediated disorders. The team produced cDNA through 5'RACE using 10-nucleotide random UMIs. In TCRdb, the 5' RACE reads were re-called with MiXCR into one record per CDR3 protein. The sample holds about 50,000 distinct CDR3 sequences, around 16% seen once. Unsorted libraries were prepared from 2 million PBMCs held at -80 C. The V gene's germline CDR1 is SQVTM and CDR2 ANQGSEA. CDR3 length equals 14 residues. V was clipped by 6 bases and J by 0 bases; unmatched bases: 5.

The chain combines TRBV29-1 with TRBJ1-1; TRBD1 matches 9 bases. What was sequenced was PBMCs. This TCR was sampled from a man aged 55 to 70 in good health. The CDR3 nucleotides read TGCAGCGTCGAACGGACAGGGGTGAACACTGAAGCTTTCTTT. This codes for CSVERTGVNTEAFF.